These 9 T cell receptor beta chains were sequenced from one sample in a study of glioma-infiltrating T cells after dendritic cell vaccination. Time point defined: after dendritic cell vaccination, including at tumor progression/relapse. Repertoires were generated with immunoSEQ multiplex PCR, while TCRdb's copy carries only in-frame clones and drops some. Of approximately 50,000 clones detected, 89% appear once; the ten largest clones hold roughly 5.4%. The specimen comprised blood, sampled after dendritic cell vaccination. The source is a human donor with glioblastoma.

The chain carries TRBV28 and TRBJ2-7, with TRBD1 matching 7 bases. CDR1 and CDR2 from the germline V gene are MDHEN and SYDVKM. This CDR3 has 14 amino acids. J lost 4 bases, V lost 3 bases, and 6 bases had no gene match. CDR3 residues: CASSFDIQGYEQYF. In nucleotides, the CDR3 is TGTGCCAGCAGTTTCGACATACAGGGGTACGAGCAGTACTTC.

The chain carries TRBV5-1 and TRBJ2-2; a weak D match, TRBD1 (6 bases). There are 15 residues in the CDR3. Germline lookup yields CDR1 SGHRS and CDR2 YFSETQ. The V and J ends lost 4 bases and 1 base respectively, with 11 bases between them. DNA of the CDR3: TGCGCCAGCAGCCCCTACAGGGAGAACACCGGGGAGCTGTTTTTT. Encoded protein: CASSPYRENTGELFF.

The chain recombines TRBV19 with TRBJ2-1, with D possibly matching TRBD1 (5 bases). Per germline, CDR1 LNHDA and CDR2 SQIVND (reference sequence). V lost 5 bases and J lost 7, with 15 bases in between. The CDR3 has 14 amino acids. CDR3 nucleotides: TGTGCCAGTAGTCCAGGGTGGTTTCGGAATGAGCAGTTCTTC. This sequence encodes CASSPGWFRNEQFF.

This clone was seen a few times. The chain recombines TRBV2 with TRBJ1-3, with unresolved D. Germline loops: CDR1 SNHLY, CDR2 FYNNEI. This CDR3 has 13 residues. CDR3 region: CATRISSGNTIYF. CDR3 DNA sequence: TGTGCGACGCGGATATCCTCTGGAAACACCATATATTTT.

V usage is TRBV19 and J usage is TRBJ1-2; 9 nucleotides match TRBD1. CDR3 length: 15 amino acids. Germline CDR1 and CDR2: LNHDA and SQIVND (reference sequence). V was pared by 8 bases and J by 3 bases, with 10 bases of the junction left unmatched. The CDR3 sequence: CASGTGGSGYYGYTF. For the CDR3, the DNA is TGTGCCAGTGGAACAGGGGGCTCGGGCTACTATGGCTACACCTTC. The complete variable domain, with remaining parts taken from reference TRBV19 and TRBJ1-2, reads DGGITQSPKYLFRKEGQNVTLSCEQNLNHDAMYWYRQDPGQGLRLIYYSQIVNDFQKGDIAEGYSVSREKKESFPLTVTSAQKNPTAFYLCASGTGGSGYYGYTFGSGTRLTVV.

The chain links TRBV10-3 to TRBJ1-1; D unclear. The CDR3 has 11 residues. Germline V gene data show CDR1 as ENHRY and CDR2 as SYGVKD. Trimming shortened V by 3 bases and J by 9 bases, and 8 bases separated the two germline ends. The CDR3 protein is CAISDTRKAFF. CDR3 in DNA: TGTGCCATCAGTGACACGAGGAAAGCTTTCTTT.

V usage is TRBV4-3 and J usage is TRBJ2-5; tentatively, D is TRBD2 (6 bases). The J call is doubtful: the DNA matches TRBJ2-7 better. CDR1 is LGHNA and CDR2 is YSLEER in the germline V gene. CDR3 length: 16 amino acids. This CDR3 is CASSQDQAGSYYEQYF. CDR3 in DNA: TGCGCCAGCAGCCAAGATCAGGCGGGGTCCTACTACGAGCAGTACTTC.

V usage is TRBV28 and J usage is TRBJ2-3; possibly TRBD2 for D (6 bases). Trimming pared 6 bases from V and 7 bases from J, leaving 11 bases between. The length of the CDR3 is 12 residues. Germline assignment: CDR1 MDHEN and CDR2 SYDVKM. The CDR3: CASRRDSHTQYF. CDR3 coding DNA: TGTGCCAGCAGAAGGGACTCCCATACGCAGTATTTT.

V gene TRBV2 combines with J gene TRBJ1-5; 8 bases align to TRBD1. There are 15 residues in the CDR3. The germline gives CDR1 SNHLY, CDR2 FYNNEI. V shed 8 bases and J 2 bases; nucleotides not matched to a gene: 8. CDR3 bases: TGTGCCAGCGGGATAGACAGGGGCGGCAATCAGCCCCAGCATTTT. Residues: CASGIDRGGNQPQHF.